This passage covers 19 T cell receptor beta chains from one sample sequenced in a study of blood T cell repertoires in COVID-19. The protocol was immunoSEQ multiplex PCR, while the TCRdb copy is restricted to in-frame clones and leaves out a portion. The sample contains over 600,000 clones, 85% to 90% of which appear only once. Sequenced: peripheral blood. Receptors were obtained from a woman between 18 and 30 years old with acute or convalescent COVID-19.

V gene TRBV10-3 combines with J gene TRBJ2-6; 7 bases are shared with TRBD2. There are 17 residues in the CDR3. Losses at the gene ends were 6 bases for V and 0 bases for J; bases not matched to a gene: 8. Germline CDR1 reads ENHRY; CDR2 reads SYGVKD. CDR3 nucleotide sequence: TGTGCCATCAGCCTGGCGCCGGGGGGCTCTGGGGCCAACGTCCTGACTTTC. This encodes CAISLAPGGSGANVLTF.

The genes are TRBV29-1 and TRBJ1-1, with unresolved D. V lost 4 bases to trimming and J lost 5 bases, with 11 bases between them. This CDR3 contains 12 residues. Per the germline V gene, CDR1 is SQVTM and CDR2 is ANQGSEA. The CDR3 region is CSVGGILTEAFF. The CDR3 DNA follows: TGCAGCGTTGGAGGGATATTGACTGAAGCTTTCTTT.

On this clone itself: The sample contains more than one DNA sequence encoding this CDR3. The rearrangement joins TRBV5-1 to TRBJ2-1; no definite D call. In germline, CDR1 is SGHRS, CDR2 YFSETQ. This CDR3 is 13 amino acids long. Deletions cut 0 bases from V and 4 bases from J, with 5 bases between. CDR3 loop: CASSLDRYNEQFF. CDR3 nucleotide sequence: TGCGCCAGCAGCTTGGATCGGTACAATGAGCAGTTCTTC.

The genes are TRBV27 and TRBJ1-1, with a weak D call TRBD1 (6 bases). The germline CDR1 and CDR2 sequences are MNHEY and SMNVEV (reference sequence). The CDR3 sequence is 14 residues long. The ends were cut back, 6 bases at V and 6 bases at J, with 17 bases in the middle. The chain's CDR3 is CASRKKGVGAEAFF. In nucleotides, the CDR3 is TGTGCCAGCAGGAAAAAGGGGGTCGGCGCTGAAGCTTTCTTT.

This chain uses TRBV6-5 with TRBJ2-3, with 9 bases that match TRBD2. CDR3 length: 14 residues. V lost 5 bases to trimming and J lost 4 bases; unmatched junction nucleotides: 4. Germline loops: CDR1 MNHEY, CDR2 SVGAGI. CDR3 protein: CASSLAGWADTQYF. The CDR3 bases are TGTGCCAGCAGTCTAGCGGGGTGGGCAGATACGCAGTATTTT.

This chain joins TRBV28 and TRBJ1-2; 8 bases agree with TRBD1. V lost 1 base, J lost 7 bases, and 8 bases stayed unmatched. The CDR3 spans 15 residues. Germline CDR1 is MDHEN and CDR2 is SYDVKM. CDR3 protein: CASSLSGQERGGYTF. The CDR3 DNA follows: TGTGCCAGCAGTTTATCGGGACAGGAAAGAGGTGGCTACACCTTC.

The chain joins TRBV7-3 to TRBJ1-1, with 8 bases matching TRBD1. Germline CDR1 reads SGHTA; CDR2 reads FQGTGA. This CDR3 has 19 amino acids. Trimming took 3 bases from V and 0 from J; bases not matched to a gene: 15. The CDR3 DNA is TGTGCCAGCAGCTTGGAGTATCGGACAGGGAAAAGTTTGAACACTGAAGCTTTCTTT. Protein sequence: CASSLEYRTGKSLNTEAFF. Full variable domain (rest looked up from reference TRBV7-3 and TRBJ1-1): GAGVSQTPSNKVTEKGKYVELRCDPISGHTALYWYRQSLGQGPEFLIYFQGTGAADDSGLPNDRFFAVRPEGSVSTLKIQRTERGDSAVYLCASSLEYRTGKSLNTEAFFGQGTRLTVV.

V gene TRBV25-1 combines with J gene TRBJ2-3; TRBD2 might be the D (5 bases). Trimming removed 0 bases at V and 5 bases at J, with 9 bases between. Germline V gene sequence: CDR1 MGHDK, CDR2 SYGVNS. This CDR3 has 14 residues. The CDR3 is CASSEYNGVDTQYF. In nucleotides, the CDR3 is TGTGCCAGCAGTGAATATAACGGGGTAGATACGCAGTATTTT.

The chain has TRBV11-2 and TRBJ1-4; no reliable D call. The V gene lost 3 bases and the J gene lost 8 bases, with 13 bases spanning the gap. Germline values: CDR1 SGHAT, CDR2 FQNNGV. The length of the CDR3 is 14 residues. DNA of the CDR3: TGTGCCAGCAGCTTCCCCCCCCACCTAGAAAAACTGTTTTTT. Amino acids: CASSFPPHLEKLFF.

J is TRBJ1-5 and V is TRBV11-2; D might be TRBD1 (6 bases). The CDR3 has 14 amino acids. Germline loops: CDR1 SGHAT, CDR2 FQNNGV. V lost 3 bases to trimming and J lost 6 bases, with 12 bases between them. The CDR3 reads CASSFQGQGQPQHF. Here the CDR3 DNA reads TGTGCCAGCAGCTTTCAGGGGCAGGGTCAGCCCCAGCATTTT.

In its sample, this clone was seen once. V is TRBV10-3 and J is TRBJ2-3; TRBD1 matches at 9 bases. The CDR3 contains 17 residues. The V and J ends lost 0 bases and 7 bases, in that order; junction bases with no gene match: 11. The germline V gene encodes CDR1 ENHRY and CDR2 SYGVKD. DNA of the CDR3: TGTGCCATCAGTGAGTCGATTAGGGACAGGGCGGAAAATACGCAGTATTTT. Translated: CAISESIRDRAENTQYF.

The chain links TRBV11-3 to TRBJ1-1; possibly TRBD1 for D (5 bases). V was pared by 1 base and J by 2 bases, with 8 bases between. Germline V lookup: CDR1 SGHNT, CDR2 YENEEA. The CDR3 is 14 amino acids. CDR3 sequence reads: CASSLAGTNTEAFF. The CDR3 DNA follows: TGTGCCAGCAGCTTAGCCGGGACTAACACTGAAGCTTTCTTT.

This chain links TRBV7-2 with TRBJ2-3, with 11 bases aligning to TRBD2. The length of the CDR3 is 17 residues. Trimming took 6 bases from V and 6 from J; bases not matched to a gene: 14. From germline, CDR1 is SGHTA and CDR2 FQGNSA. Written as DNA, the CDR3 is TGTGCCAGCAGGACCCCTAGCGGGGGGCGAAGGACGGATACGCAGTATTTT. Its protein product is CASRTPSGGRRTDTQYF.

The rearrangement links TRBV5-6 to TRBJ1-3; a possible D gene is TRBD1 (6 bases). The V end was cut by 0 bases, the J end by 5 bases, with 9 bases between. This CDR3 is built from 14 residues. The V gene's germline CDR1 is SGHDT and CDR2 YYEEEE. In nucleotides, the CDR3 is TGTGCCAGCAGCTTGGGGGACACCAGAAACACCATATATTTT. Residues: CASSLGDTRNTIYF.

The chain carries TRBV7-3 and TRBJ2-3; 8 bases line up with TRBD2. The CDR3 has 17 amino acids. Germline V lookup: CDR1 SGHTA, CDR2 FQGTGA. J was trimmed by 5 bases and V by 4 bases; bases with no gene match: 14. CDR3 residues: CASSSPGSGETGDTQYF. The CDR3, as DNA: TGTGCCAGCAGCTCCCCCGGTAGCGGGGAGACGGGAGATACGCAGTATTTT.

The rearrangement uses TRBV30 and TRBJ2-3; the match to TRBD2 covers 10 bases. In germline, CDR1 is GTSNPN, CDR2 SVGIG (reference sequence). The trim removed 2 bases at V and 7 bases at J, leaving 3 bases unmatched. The CDR3 runs 13 residues. CDR3 nucleotide sequence: TGTGCCTGGAGTAGCGGGGGGGGTTATACGCAGTATTTT. It specifies CAWSSGGGYTQYF.

The J gene is TRBJ2-2, the V gene TRBV2, with TRBD1 matching over 7 bases. Germline assignment: CDR1 SNHLY and CDR2 FYNNEI. Unmatched junction bases numbered 11, after V lost 6 bases and J lost 4 bases. The CDR3 is 16 residues long. The CDR3 DNA reads TGTGCCAGCAGCTACCGACAGGGTCCCAGCACCGGGGAGCTGTTTTTT. Translation gives CASSYRQGPSTGELFF.

The V and J genes are TRBV5-1 and TRBJ1-6; D unresolved. With 0 bases removed from V and 9 bases from J, the gap between germline ends came to 10 bases. Germline V CDR1 and CDR2: SGHRS, YFSETQ. This CDR3 is 14 amino acids long. The CDR3 loop is CASSLDNPPSPLHF. DNA for the CDR3: TGCGCCAGCAGCTTGGACAACCCCCCTTCACCCCTCCACTTT. The complete variable domain, with remaining parts taken from reference TRBV5-1 and TRBJ1-6, reads KAGVTQTPRYLIKTRGQQVTLSCSPISGHRSVSWYQQTPGQGLQFLFEYFSETQRNKGNFPGRFSGRQFSNSRSEMNVSTLELGDSALYLCASSLDNPPSPLHFGNGTRLTVT.

The genes are TRBV7-6 and TRBJ2-3, with 8 nucleotides matching TRBD1. The CDR3 consists of 15 residues. With 5 bases clipped from V and 4 bases from J, the junction kept 8 bases outside the gene matches. The germline V gene encodes CDR1 SGHVS and CDR2 FNYEAQ. CDR3 in amino acids: CASSPGQGVADTQYF. DNA for the CDR3: TGTGCCAGCAGCCCCGGACAGGGAGTGGCAGATACGCAGTATTTT.